Included here is one T cell receptor beta chain sequence, with context. Relative to the germline gene, one junction end is altered; a read error may explain this. This record comes from a study of blood T cell repertoires in COVID-19. Study-wide background: Acute-phase and convalescent COVID-19 samples originated in the United States, Italy and Spain. Sources were T cells, B-cell-depleted T cells, or PBMCs; the material itself was cDNA or gDNA.

The length of the CDR3 is 16 residues. CDR1 and CDR2 (germline): SGHDN, FVKESK. The table came from immunoSEQ multiplex PCR; TCRdb's copy has only in-frame clones and leaves some out. The table shows about 98,000 clones, with around 92% occurring only once. The sample was peripheral blood. This receptor was identified in a young man with acute or convalescent COVID-19. J is TRBJ1-2 and V is TRBV14; D is unresolved. In nucleotides, the CDR3 is TGTGGCAGCAGACGAAGCGGGAGGGCTACCTGGGCTGGCTACACCTTC. Translated: CGSRRSGRATWAGYTF.